This TCR beta chain was recovered during a study of blood T cell repertoires in COVID-19. V lost 0 bases and J lost 7, with 16 bases in between. The CDR3 covers 15 residues. Germline values: CDR1 SGDLS, CDR2 YYNGEE. As processed by the authors: Estimated nucleated cell counts came from reference gene primer amplification. Data came from immunoSEQ multiplex PCR; TCRdb stores just in-frame clones and leaves some out. V, J and clone size were drawn from that table, and D and trimming were deduced from the DNA. The sample lists around 230,000 clones, about nine tenths seen once, with 2% to 2.5% in the top ten.

The chain is built from TRBV9 and TRBJ2-5, with D possibly matching TRBD2 (5 bases). This receptor was identified in a woman in her forties with acute COVID-19. Input material: PBMCs or T cells enriched from blood (not recorded which). The CDR3 DNA is TGTGCCAGCAGCGTAGGGCAGGACCCTCGGGGGACCCAGTACTTC. This gives the protein CASSVGQDPRGTQYF.